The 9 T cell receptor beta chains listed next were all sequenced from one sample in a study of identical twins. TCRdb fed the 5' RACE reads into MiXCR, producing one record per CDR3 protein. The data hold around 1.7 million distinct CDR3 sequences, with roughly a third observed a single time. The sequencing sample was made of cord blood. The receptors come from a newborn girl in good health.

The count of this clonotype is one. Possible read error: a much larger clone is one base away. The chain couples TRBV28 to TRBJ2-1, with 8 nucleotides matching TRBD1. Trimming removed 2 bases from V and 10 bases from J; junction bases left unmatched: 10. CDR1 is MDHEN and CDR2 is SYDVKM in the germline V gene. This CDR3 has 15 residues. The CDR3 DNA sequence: TGTGCCAGCAGTTTAAAGGCAGGGGGCTCTTACGAGCAGTTCTTC. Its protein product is CASSLKAGGSYEQFF.

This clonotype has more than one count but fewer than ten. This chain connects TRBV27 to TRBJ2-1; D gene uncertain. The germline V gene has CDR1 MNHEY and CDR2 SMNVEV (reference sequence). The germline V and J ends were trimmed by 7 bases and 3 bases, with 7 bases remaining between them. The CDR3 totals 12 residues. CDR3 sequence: CASKGYYNEQFF. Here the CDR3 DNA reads TGTGCCAGCAAGGGCTACTACAATGAGCAGTTCTTC.

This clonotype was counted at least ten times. The CDR3 nucleotides read TGTGCCAGCAGTTTATGGGGGGCTGGGGCCAACGTCCTGACTTTC. Translated, it gives CASSLWGAGANVLTF. The chain has TRBV28 and TRBJ2-6, with D perhaps given as TRBD1 or TRBD2 (5 bases each). The V end was cut by 0 bases, the J end by 2 bases, with 5 bases between. The germline V gene encodes CDR1 MDHEN and CDR2 SYDVKM. The CDR3 is made up of 15 amino acids.

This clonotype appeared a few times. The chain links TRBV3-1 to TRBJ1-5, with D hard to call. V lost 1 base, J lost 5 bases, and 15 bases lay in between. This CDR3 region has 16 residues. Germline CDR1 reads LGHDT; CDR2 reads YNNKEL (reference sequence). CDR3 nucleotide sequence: TGTGCCAGCAGCCAAGGGCCCTGGACGGAAGATCAGCCCCAGCATTTT. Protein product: CASSQGPWTEDQPQHF.

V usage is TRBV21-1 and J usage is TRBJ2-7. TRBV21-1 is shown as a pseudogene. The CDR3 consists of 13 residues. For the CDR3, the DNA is TGTGCCAGCAGCTCTAAACCCCAATACGAGCAGTACTTC. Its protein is CASSSKPQYEQYF.

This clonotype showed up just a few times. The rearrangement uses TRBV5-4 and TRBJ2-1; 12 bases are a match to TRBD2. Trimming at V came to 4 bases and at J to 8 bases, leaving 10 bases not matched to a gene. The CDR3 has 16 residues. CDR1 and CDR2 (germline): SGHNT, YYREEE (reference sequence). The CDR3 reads CASSPSWTSGAYEQFF. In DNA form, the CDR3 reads TGTGCCAGCAGCCCGAGCTGGACTAGCGGGGCTTATGAGCAGTTCTTC.

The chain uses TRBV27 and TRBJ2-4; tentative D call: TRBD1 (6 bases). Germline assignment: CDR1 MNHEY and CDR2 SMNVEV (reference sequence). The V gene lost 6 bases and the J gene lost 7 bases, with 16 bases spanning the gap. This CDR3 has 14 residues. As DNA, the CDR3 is TGTGCCAGCAGGCAAACAAAGAGGGGGAACATTCAGTACTTC. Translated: CASRQTKRGNIQYF.

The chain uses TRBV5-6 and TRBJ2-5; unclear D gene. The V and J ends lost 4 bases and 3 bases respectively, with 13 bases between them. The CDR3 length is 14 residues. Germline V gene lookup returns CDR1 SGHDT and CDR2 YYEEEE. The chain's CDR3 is CASSRLDEKETQYF. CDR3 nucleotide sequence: TGTGCCAGCAGCCGGTTGGACGAGAAAGAGACCCAGTACTTC.

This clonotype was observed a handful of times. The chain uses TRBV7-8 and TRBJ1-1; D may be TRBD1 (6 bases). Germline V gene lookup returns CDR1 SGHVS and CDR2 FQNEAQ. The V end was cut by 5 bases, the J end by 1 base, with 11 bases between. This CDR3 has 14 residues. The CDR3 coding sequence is TGTGCCAGCAGCCTACTGACAGGGAACACTGAAGCTTTCTTT. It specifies CASSLLTGNTEAFF.